The 25 T cell receptor beta chains presented below share a single source sample, sequenced in a study of technical replicates of blood from a few donors. Data came from immunoSEQ multiplex PCR; TCRdb stores just in-frame clones and leaves some out. This sample yields under 80,000 clones, of which 75% to 95% are seen a single time; over 0.35% belongs to the top ten. Sequencing input: T cells isolated from PBMCs. All receptors derive from a human donor in good health. Some clones in this sample may be carry-over from other donors' samples.

V is TRBV4-1 and J is TRBJ1-1; 7 nucleotides align to TRBD1. In germline, CDR1 is MGHRA, CDR2 YSYEKL. V dropped 6 bases and J dropped 3; count of bases not matched to a gene: 10. CDR3 size: 15 residues. The CDR3 loop is CASSPDTGAYTEAFF. CDR3 in DNA: TGCGCCAGCAGTCCTGACACAGGGGCCTACACTGAAGCTTTCTTT.

The rearrangement uses TRBV6-5 and TRBJ2-5, with D uncertain. CDR3 length: 11 amino acids. In germline, CDR1 is MNHEY, CDR2 SVGAGI. Deletions cut 6 bases from V and 2 bases from J, with 4 bases between. The CDR3 loop is CASRRQETQYF. In DNA, the CDR3 is TGTGCCAGCAGGAGGCAAGAGACCCAGTACTTC.

This clone showed up just once. V and J are TRBV27 and TRBJ2-3; D unclear. CDR3 length: 14 residues. Trimming took 2 bases from V and 6 from J, leaving 12 bases between them. Germline loops: CDR1 MNHEY, CDR2 SMNVEV (reference sequence). The CDR3 loop is CASSLEASTDTQYF. The CDR3 DNA follows: TGTGCCAGCAGTTTAGAGGCTTCAACGGATACGCAGTATTTT.

In regard to this clone: Sequence at one end of the junction differs from germline and may be a read error. J is TRBJ2-7 and V is TRBV7-7, with TRBD2 identical over 12 bases. The CDR3 is made up of 16 amino acids. Germline assignment: CDR1 SSHAT and CDR2 FNYEAQ (reference sequence). The CDR3 protein is CASSAGLAGRKGEQYF. The CDR3 coding sequence is TGTGCTAGCAGCGCCGGACTAGCGGGGAGAAAAGGCGAGCAGTACTTC.

The genes are TRBV19 and TRBJ2-7, with D possibly being TRBD2 (5 bases). Germline CDR1 LNHDA, CDR2 SQIVND (reference sequence). This CDR3 comprises 12 residues. Trimming left V 3 bases short and J 6 bases short, with 9 bases between. The CDR3 region has the DNA TGTGCCAGTAGTATTATCGCGGGCGAGCAGTACTTC. The encoded protein is CASSIIAGEQYF.

The chain uses TRBV15 and TRBJ1-5, with 9 nucleotides matching TRBD1. The V and J ends lost 0 bases and 0 bases, in that order; junction bases with no gene match: 3. Germline V gene lookup returns CDR1 LNHNV and CDR2 YYDKDF (reference sequence). This CDR3 contains 17 residues. In DNA, the CDR3 is TGTGCCACCAGCAGAGAAGGACAGGGGCTTAGCAATCAGCCCCAGCATTTT. It is translated as CATSREGQGLSNQPQHF.

The genes are TRBV6-4 and TRBJ2-4; 7 positions agree with TRBD2. The CDR3 runs 14 residues. V lost 9 bases, J lost 3 bases, and 8 bases stayed unmatched. CDR1 and CDR2 (germline): MRHNA, SNTAGT. This chain's CDR3 is CARGGREGKNIQYF. The CDR3 DNA follows: TGTGCCAGGGGCGGGAGAGAGGGCAAAAACATTCAGTACTTC.

This clone was counted only a few times. CDR3 in DNA: TGTGCCAGCAGTTATGACAGCCGTATGAATCAGCCCCAGCATTTT. It translates to CASSYDSRMNQPQHF. The chain links TRBV11-2 to TRBJ1-5; tentatively, D is TRBD1 (5 bases). Germline-derived CDR1 and CDR2 are SGHAT and FQNNGV. Trimming shortened V by 6 bases and J by 4 bases, and 16 bases separated the two germline ends. The CDR3 covers 15 residues.

The rearrangement links TRBV28 to TRBJ2-4; D might be TRBD1 (5 bases). The ends were cut back, 1 base at V and 1 base at J, with 35 bases in the middle. The CDR3 consists of 24 residues. Germline V lookup: CDR1 MDHEN, CDR2 SYDVKM. The CDR3 here is CASSLSSPRQTIRYVNTAKNIQYF. The DNA of the CDR3 is TGTGCCAGCAGTTTATCGTCTCCGCGACAGACAATCCGATATGTGAATACTGCCAAAAACATTCAGTACTTC.

The chain carries TRBV29-1 and TRBJ2-5, with 7 positions matching TRBD2. In germline, CDR1 is SQVTM, CDR2 ANQGSEA. The CDR3 is 13 amino acids. Trimming at V came to 3 bases and at J to 4 bases, leaving 5 bases not matched to a gene. In nucleotides, the CDR3 is TGCAGCGTTGAGCGCGGGAGAGGAGAGACCCAGTACTTC. It yields the protein CSVERGRGETQYF.

The chain joins TRBV6-5 to TRBJ1-1, with D possibly being TRBD1 (6 bases). V was clipped by 2 bases and J by 8 bases, with 15 bases between them. Germline-derived CDR1 and CDR2 are MNHEY and SVGAGI. CDR3 length: 14 residues. DNA of the CDR3: TGTGCCAGCAGTTACCGATCGACAGGTTCCGAAGCTTTCTTT. Protein product: CASSYRSTGSEAFF.

This chain links TRBV7-9 with TRBJ2-4; D is perhaps TRBD2 (6 bases). The germline V gene has CDR1 SEHNR and CDR2 FQNEAQ (reference sequence). The germline V and J ends were trimmed by 5 bases and 0 bases, with 11 bases remaining between them. The CDR3 extends over 15 amino acids. The DNA for the CDR3 is TGTGCCAGCAGCCTTAGCGGCTTAGCCAAAAACATTCAGTACTTC. Protein sequence: CASSLSGLAKNIQYF.

The gene calls are TRBV5-4 and TRBJ2-2, with 8 bases lining up with TRBD1. V was clipped by 4 bases and J by 3 bases; unmatched bases: 8. Germline-derived CDR1 and CDR2 are SGHNT and YYREEE (reference sequence). There are 16 residues in the CDR3. This chain's CDR3 is CASSIGPDRDTGELFF. CDR3 coding DNA: TGTGCCAGCAGCATTGGTCCGGACAGGGACACCGGGGAGCTGTTTTTT.

The V and J genes are TRBV9 and TRBJ2-1; 13 bases map to TRBD2. V shed 5 bases and J 8 bases; nucleotides not matched to a gene: 7. CDR1 is SGDLS, CDR2 YYNGEE, per germline. The CDR3 consists of 15 residues. The DNA for the CDR3 is TGTGCCAGCAGTGAACTAGCGGGAGGGCGGGATGAGCAGTTCTTC. Its protein product is CASSELAGGRDEQFF.

This chain joins TRBV5-1 and TRBJ2-7; 10 bases are shared with TRBD2. V lost 0 bases, J lost 3 bases, and 3 bases stayed unmatched. The CDR3 contains 15 residues. CDR1 and CDR2 from the germline V gene are SGHRS and YFSETQ. CDR3 in amino acids: CASSLGLAGDYEQYF. CDR3 DNA: TGCGCCAGCAGCTTGGGTCTAGCGGGAGACTACGAGCAGTACTTC.

The rearrangement uses TRBV6-1 and TRBJ1-1, with D perhaps TRBD1 (6 bases). V lost 7 bases to trimming and J lost 1 base, with 10 bases between them. This CDR3 region has 13 residues. The germline gives CDR1 MNHNS, CDR2 SASEGT. The CDR3 nucleotides are TGTGCCAGCATACAACAGGGGAACACTGAAGCTTTCTTT. The encoded protein is CASIQQGNTEAFF.

This chain connects TRBV9 to TRBJ1-2, with 8 bases lining up with TRBD1. CDR3 length: 14 residues. The trim removed 0 bases at V and 8 bases at J, leaving 6 bases unmatched. The germline gives CDR1 SGDLS, CDR2 YYNGEE. The CDR3, as DNA: TGTGCCAGCAGCGTAGCCGGACAGGGTCACGGCTACACCTTC. It encodes CASSVAGQGHGYTF.

V and J are TRBV7-9 and TRBJ2-1; D remains unclear. V was clipped by 5 bases and J by 9 bases, with 11 bases between them. CDR1 is SEHNR and CDR2 is FQNEAQ in the germline V gene (reference sequence). The length of the CDR3 is 12 residues. This CDR3 reads CASSGSSSEQFF. In DNA, the CDR3 is TGTGCCAGCAGCGGTAGTAGTTCTGAGCAGTTCTTC.

The CDR3 reads CASSPEILGTSGRAGETQYF. The CDR3 DNA is TGTGCCAGCAGTCCAGAGATCTTGGGGACTAGCGGGAGGGCCGGGGAGACCCAGTACTTC. The genes are TRBV28 and TRBJ2-5, with 16 bases that match TRBD2. V gave up 5 bases and J gave up 5 bases; unmatched junction bases: 17. The CDR3 consists of 20 residues. Germline V CDR1 and CDR2: MDHEN, SYDVKM.

This chain uses TRBV5-6 with TRBJ2-5; no clear D gene. The length of the CDR3 is 16 residues. Germline-derived CDR1 and CDR2 are SGHDT and YYEEEE. V lost 0 bases and J 4 bases, leaving 16 bases between the germline ends. CDR3 amino acids: CASSLDFVLTRETQYF. DNA for the CDR3: TGTGCCAGCAGCTTGGATTTTGTCTTAACCAGAGAGACCCAGTACTTC. Full variable domain (missing parts from reference TRBV5-6 and TRBJ2-5): DAGVTQSPTHLIKTRGQQVTLRCSPKSGHDTVSWYQQALGQGPQFIFQYYEEEERQRGNFPDRFSGHQFPNYSSELNVNALLLGDSALYLCASSLDFVLTRETQYFGPGTRLLVL.

The chain is built from TRBV9 and TRBJ2-6; 9 bases match TRBD1. Germline assignment: CDR1 SGDLS and CDR2 YYNGEE. J gave up 2 bases and V 2 bases, and 11 bases lay outside the gene matches. CDR3 length: 19 residues. Here the CDR3 DNA reads TGTGCCAGCAGCGTGAGCTTGGGACAGGGCTTTCCTGGGGCCAACGTCCTGACTTTC. Its translation is CASSVSLGQGFPGANVLTF.

This chain joins TRBV5-6 and TRBJ1-2; no clear D. The CDR3 length is 13 residues. CDR1 is SGHDT and CDR2 is YYEEEE in the germline V gene. Trimming took 2 bases from V and 9 from J, leaving 14 bases between them. The CDR3 reads CASSLASPPSYTF. CDR3 sequence (DNA): TGTGCCAGCAGCTTAGCGTCACCCCCCAGCTACACCTTC.

V usage is TRBV10-2 and J usage is TRBJ2-4, with D possibly matching TRBD1 (6 bases). CDR3 length equals 12 residues. The V gene lost 6 bases and the J gene lost 5 bases, with 8 bases spanning the gap. From germline, CDR1 is WSHSY and CDR2 SAAADI. In nucleotides, the CDR3 is TGCGCCAGCAGCGGGACACAAAACATTCAGTACTTC. Protein product: CASSGTQNIQYF.

V gene TRBV6-5 combines with J gene TRBJ2-7; 9 bases agree with TRBD1. After removal of 6 bases from V and 3 bases from J, the junction contained 3 bases not matched to a gene. The CDR3 runs 13 residues. Germline V lookup: CDR1 MNHEY, CDR2 SVGAGI. The CDR3 spells CASSGTGYYEQYF. As DNA, the CDR3 is TGTGCCAGCAGCGGGACAGGGTACTACGAGCAGTACTTC.

The genes are TRBV11-3 and TRBJ2-3; a possible D gene is TRBD2 (6 bases). The V end was cut by 5 bases, the J end by 5 bases, with 11 bases between. The CDR3 totals 13 residues. CDR1 SGHNT and CDR2 YENEEA come from the germline V gene. The CDR3, as DNA: TGTGCCAGCAGCGCTCCGGGAGTAGATACGCAGTATTTT. This sequence encodes CASSAPGVDTQYF. Full variable domain (rest looked up from reference TRBV11-3 and TRBJ2-3): EAGVVQSPRYKIIEKKQPVAFWCNPISGHNTLYWYLQNLGQGPELLIRYENEEAVDDSQLPKDRFSAERLKGVDSTLKIQPAELGDSAVYLCASSAPGVDTQYFGPGTRLTVL.